This T cell receptor beta chain was identified during a study of early T cells in non-severe SARS-CoV-2 infection. Background on the study: Unsorted whole-blood RNA was sequenced in bulk, leaving chains unpaired.

Each single cDNA molecule received a unique molecular identifier. TCRdb re-called the 5' RACE reads through MiXCR, storing one row per CDR3 protein. The data hold about 64,000 distinct CDR3 sequences, with roughly 18% observed a single time. This CDR3 contains 18 residues. Trimming took off 1 base at V and 3 bases at J, with 16 bases between the two ends. The germline gives CDR1 SGHTA, CDR2 FQGNSA. Study-wide results and caveats: VDJdb matches were skewed toward anti-spike CD8 T cell responses.

Comment on this clonotype: What it recognizes is unknown.

V gene TRBV7-2 combines with J gene TRBJ1-6, with D maybe TRBD1 (6 bases). The sequence was obtained from an adult who was a healthcare worker with PCR-confirmed SARS-CoV-2 infection or an uninfected control (not recorded which). The material was whole blood, obtained at baseline. DNA for the CDR3: TGTGCCAGCAGCTTAGTCCTGCAGGGGACTCACTATAATTCACCCCTCCACTTT. As protein: CASSLVLQGTHYNSPLHF.